This T cell receptor beta chain emerged from a study of blood T cell repertoires in COVID-19. TCRdb's table, derived via immunoSEQ multiplex PCR, lists solely in-frame clones and lacks some. The table lists 150,000 to 200,000 clones, approximately 78% of them singletons. Germline lookup yields CDR1 SEHNR and CDR2 FQNEAQ (reference sequence). Losses at the gene ends were 6 bases for V and 1 base for J; bases not matched to a gene: 13. There are 17 residues in the CDR3. The sequencing input was peripheral blood. The V gene is TRBV7-9, the J gene TRBJ1-1; 8 positions match TRBD1. The TCR comes from a human donor in a cohort sampled during active COVID-19. The DNA of the CDR3 is TGTGCCAGCAGGGAGGCGGGAGCCGGACAGGGGAACACTGAAGCTTTCTTT. It yields the protein CASREAGAGQGNTEAFF.